These T cell receptor beta chains were read from a single sample in a study of T cell changes during pregnancy in multiple sclerosis. Here immunoSEQ multiplex PCR was the method, and the copy in TCRdb shows in-frame clones only, minus some. Among roughly 56,000 clones listed, about 89% were seen once. Material: CD4+ T cells from peripheral blood mononuclear cells, obtained after pregnancy. All receptors come from a female donor in good health, enrolled as a control in a pregnancy study. The CDR3 runs from the conserved cysteine through the conserved F or W. The order of the fields is V gene, J gene, CDR3 protein.

TRBV9	TRBJ1-1	CASSVGSQGVTEAFF
TRBV7-9	TRBJ1-3	CASSARGQGGNTIYF
TRBV13	TRBJ1-2	CASSPAGLLYGYTF
TRBV4-1	TRBJ2-1	CASSQDRGGPREQFF
TRBV4-2	TRBJ2-5	CASSQDDIRAGGQQETQYF
TRBV29-1	TRBJ2-5	CSAGSGSETQYF
TRBV5-1	TRBJ2-7	CASSLADRPPYEQYF
TRBV11-2	TRBJ1-2	CASSPRQVGGYTF
TRBV18	TRBJ1-5	CASSPQTGGDQPQHF
TRBV19	TRBJ1-1	CASSIDADRGTEAFF
TRBV5-1	TRBJ2-2	CASSLAAGTGELFF
TRBV30	TRBJ1-2	CACQPAGLYGYTF
TRBV6-1	TRBJ2-5	CATAIDRGQETQYF
TRBV6-5	TRBJ2-7	CASSNTGTTTYEQYF
TRBV2	TRBJ2-1	CASAVGRQGASNEQFF
TRBV6-6	TRBJ1-2	CASSPRGDGQYGYTF
TRBV29-1	TRBJ1-4	CSVEPGADEKLFF
TRBV7-9	TRBJ1-2	CASSLTTGGYYGYTF
TRBV6-1	TRBJ1-5	CASSGLWTASNQPQHF
TRBV5-1	TRBJ1-5	CASSYNWGVNQPQHF
TRBV7-8	TRBJ1-5	CASSLGRVGNQPQHF
TRBV9	TRBJ1-2	CASSSFPGQGNGYTF
TRBV11-3	TRBJ2-7	CASSLDLRHEQYF
TRBV27	TRBJ1-6	CASQLGVNSPLHF
TRBV30	TRBJ1-1	CAWSVKGPNTEAFF
TRBV7-7	TRBJ2-1	CASSSQQGNEQFF
TRBV4-1	TRBJ1-1	CASSQSLNYRGSTEAFF
TRBV10-3	TRBJ2-3	CAISERRGGGTDTQYF
TRBV4-1	TRBJ2-7	CASGNLRLGSSYEQYF
TRBV9	TRBJ1-2	CASSVGQGASYGYTF
TRBV25-1	TRBJ1-4	CASSGRQRITTNEKLFF
TRBV5-1	TRBJ1-1	CASSLRGQNTEAFF
TRBV5-8	TRBJ1-2	CASSYRAVGGYTF
TRBV4-3	TRBJ1-2	CASSQDLLGQGPGGYTF
TRBV27	TRBJ1-2	CASSGTGYYGYTF
TRBV6-5	TRBJ2-6	CASSVQGRGANVLTF
TRBV5-4	TRBJ2-3	CASSYRLAGGADTQYF
TRBV29-1	TRBJ1-2	CSVVGTGSNYGYTF
TRBV6-5	TRBJ2-7	CASSYPRRGQTYEQYF
TRBV19	TRBJ1-2	CASSPNDLRGYGYTF
TRBV29-1	TRBJ2-1	CSADLAGASYNEQFF
TRBV18	TRBJ2-2	CASSEPGQVHGTGELFF
TRBV25-1	TRBJ2-3	CASSEGGALATDTQYF
TRBV19	TRBJ1-4	CASSISQGRTNEKLFF
TRBV18	TRBJ1-5	CASSREGAGNQPQHF
TRBV18	TRBJ2-3	CASSPEAGGTDTQYF
TRBV5-1	TRBJ2-1	CASSLPGFYNEQFF
TRBV18	TRBJ1-6	CASSPQGADRFYNSPLHF
TRBV21-1	TRBJ2-5	CASSKEAGAARGTQYF
TRBV19	TRBJ1-5	CASSIVDQPQHF
TRBV11-3	TRBJ2-7	CASSPRGYF
TRBV7-2	TRBJ2-2	CASSLDIAGGNTGELFF